The next 3 T cell receptor beta chains were all read from a single sample in a study of blood T cell repertoires in COVID-19. The table came from immunoSEQ multiplex PCR; TCRdb's copy has only in-frame clones and leaves some out. This table has some 320,000 clones, 75% to 90% appearing once. Sequences were obtained from PBMCs or T cells enriched from blood (not recorded which). The receptors were gathered from a woman in her twenties or thirties who had been exposed to COVID-19.

The chain combines TRBV7-9 with TRBJ2-1; D ambiguous. Germline lookup yields CDR1 SEHNR and CDR2 FQNEAQ (reference sequence). CDR3 size: 15 residues. V gave up 3 bases and J gave up 6 bases, with 15 bases separating them. CDR3 nucleotide sequence: TGTGCCAGCAGCTTCGAGGTCCCTACGCTCAATGAGCAGTTCTTC. It is translated as CASSFEVPTLNEQFF.

The chain links TRBV30 to TRBJ1-6, with TRBD1 matching 7 bases. The CDR3 runs 12 residues. CDR1 and CDR2 (germline): GTSNPN, SVGIG (reference sequence). The CDR3 region has the DNA TGTGAGGGGGGACAGCACGCCTCACCCCTCCACTTT. Protein product: CEGGQHASPLHF.

The chain links TRBV19 to TRBJ1-1; D perhaps matches TRBD1 (5 bases). This CDR3 has 15 amino acids. CDR1 and CDR2 from the germline V gene are LNHDA and SQIVND (reference sequence). V lost 2 bases to trimming and J lost 7 bases, with 17 bases between them. The CDR3 DNA reads as TGTGCCAGTAGTATATCCCGGCAGGGCGGTAATGAAGCTTTCTTT. This gives the protein CASSISRQGGNEAFF.